Following are 28 T cell receptor beta chains from one sample sequenced in a study of blood T cell repertoires in COVID-19. Here immunoSEQ multiplex PCR was the method, and the copy in TCRdb shows in-frame clones only, minus some. In the table there are over 85,000 clones, 75% to 85% of which are singletons. Sequencing was carried out using peripheral blood. These receptors were taken from a woman aged 55-69 years with acute or convalescent COVID-19.

The chain couples TRBV4-1 to TRBJ2-7; 12 nucleotides match TRBD1. The CDR3 consists of 19 residues. After removal of 4 bases from V and 3 bases from J, the junction contained 16 bases not matched to a gene. From germline, CDR1 is MGHRA and CDR2 YSYEKL. CDR3 sequence (DNA): TGCGCCAGCAGCCGAAACCTAGCCCGGGGGGACAGGGGGCACTACGAGCAGTACTTC. Translating it yields CASSRNLARGDRGHYEQYF.

The CDR3 protein is CASSWGDAGELFF. CDR3 coding DNA: TGCGCCAGCAGCTGGGGAGATGCCGGGGAGCTGTTTTTT. V and J are TRBV5-1 and TRBJ2-2, with D perhaps matching TRBD2 (5 bases). CDR1 is SGHRS and CDR2 is YFSETQ in the germline V gene. CDR3 size: 13 residues. V lost 3 bases and J lost 6, with 9 bases in between. Drawing the rest from reference TRBV5-1 and TRBJ2-2, the complete variable domain is KAGVTQTPRYLIKTRGQQVTLSCSPISGHRSVSWYQQTPGQGLQFLFEYFSETQRNKGNFPGRFSGRQFSNSRSEMNVSTLELGDSALYLCASSWGDAGELFFGEGSRLTVL.

This clone appeared a single time. V is TRBV25-1 and J is TRBJ1-1; no clear D gene. Germline V CDR1 and CDR2: MGHDK, SYGVNS. The CDR3 sequence is 12 residues long. The V gene lost 6 bases and the J gene lost 1 base, with 6 bases spanning the gap. The CDR3 sequence is CASRVENTEAFF. The CDR3 bases are TGTGCCAGCAGGGTAGAGAACACTGAAGCTTTCTTT.

This sequence joins TRBV27 and TRBJ1-3; D is undetermined. Trimming took off 0 bases at V and 2 bases at J, with 2 bases between the two ends. CDR1 is MNHEY, CDR2 SMNVEV, per germline (reference sequence). The CDR3 sequence is 13 residues long. In DNA, the CDR3 is TGTGCCAGCAGTTTATCCACTGGAAACACCATATATTTT. As protein: CASSLSTGNTIYF.

In DNA form, the CDR3 reads TGTGCCAGTAGTCCCCGGAGCCGCGCCGACACAGATACGCAGTATTTT. Encoded protein: CASSPRSRADTDTQYF. V gene TRBV19 combines with J gene TRBJ2-3, with D uncertain. Trimming took off 5 bases at V and 2 bases at J, with 17 bases between the two ends. Germline V gives CDR1 LNHDA, CDR2 SQIVND (reference sequence). The CDR3 runs to 16 residues.

The gene calls are TRBV2 and TRBJ1-5, with 9 bases matching TRBD1. The CDR3 is 16 amino acids. Trimming at V came to 3 bases and at J to 3 bases, leaving 6 bases not matched to a gene. Germline V gene data show CDR1 as SNHLY and CDR2 as FYNNEI. The CDR3: CASSDDGTGINQPQHF. CDR3 coding DNA: TGTGCCAGCAGTGATGACGGGACAGGGATCAATCAGCCCCAGCATTTT.

This CDR3 is CASSQTSWETQYF. CDR3 nucleotides: TGCGCCAGCAGCCAGACTTCCTGGGAGACCCAGTACTTC. This chain joins TRBV4-3 and TRBJ2-5; D is unclear. The CDR3 has 13 amino acids. V lost 3 bases to trimming and J lost 5 bases, with 10 bases between them. CDR1 and CDR2 from the germline V gene are LGHNA and YSLEER.

The V gene is TRBV2, the J gene TRBJ2-2, with 7 bases matching TRBD2. There are 14 residues in the CDR3. The V and J ends lost 8 bases and 1 base, in that order; junction bases with no gene match: 4. The germline CDR1 and CDR2 sequences are SNHLY and FYNNEI. Here the CDR3 DNA reads TGTGCCAGCGTACGCGGGGGGAACACCGGGGAGCTGTTTTTT. This encodes CASVRGGNTGELFF.

The chain recombines TRBV6-5 with TRBJ1-2; 8 bases align to TRBD1. V was pared by 4 bases and J by 13 bases, with 5 bases of the junction left unmatched. The CDR3 is made up of 11 amino acids. Per the germline V gene, CDR1 is MNHEY and CDR2 is SVGAGI. CDR3 loop: CASSSGGLRTF. The CDR3 nucleotides read TGTGCCAGCAGTTCAGGGGGCCTCCGCACCTTC.

This chain links TRBV10-3 with TRBJ1-4; unclear D gene. Germline CDR1 reads ENHRY; CDR2 reads SYGVKD. Trimming took 8 bases from V and 5 from J, leaving 12 bases between them. This CDR3 has 13 amino acids. In DNA form, the CDR3 reads TGTGCCATCCGCGGCAGCGTAAATGAAAAACTGTTTTTT. Translated: CAIRGSVNEKLFF.

V is TRBV11-2 and J is TRBJ2-2, with a weak D call TRBD2 (6 bases). Per the germline V gene, CDR1 is SGHAT and CDR2 is FQNNGV. This CDR3 comprises 17 residues. The V and J ends lost 1 base and 4 bases respectively, with 16 bases between them. The CDR3 sequence: CASSLARGTFVTGELFF. CDR3 nucleotide sequence: TGTGCCAGCAGCTTAGCTCGGGGGACGTTCGTCACCGGGGAGCTGTTTTTT.

About this clone itself: A read error may be the cause here, since a much bigger clone is one base away. This specimen includes other DNA sequences encoding the same CDR3. The rearrangement links TRBV5-4 to TRBJ1-1, with 8 bases fitting TRBD1. Losses at the gene ends were 1 base for V and 4 bases for J; bases not matched to a gene: 0. Looked up from germline, CDR1 is SGHNT and CDR2 is YYREEE (reference sequence). The CDR3 is made up of 13 amino acids. CDR3 region: CASSLTGGTEAFF. CDR3 nucleotide sequence: TGTGCCAGCAGCTTGACAGGGGGCACTGAAGCTTTCTTT. The full variable domain, completed using reference TRBV5-4 and TRBJ1-1, is ETGVTQSPTHLIKTRGQQVTLRCSSQSGHNTVSWYQQALGQGPQFIFQYYREEENGRGNFPPRFSGLQFPNYSSELNVNALELDDSALYLCASSLTGGTEAFFGQGTRLTVV.

V is TRBV11-2 and J is TRBJ2-1, with a tentative D call TRBD2 (5 bases). The ends were cut back, 1 base at V and 4 bases at J, with 11 bases in the middle. This CDR3 has 15 residues. Germline V lookup: CDR1 SGHAT, CDR2 FQNNGV. The CDR3 sequence is CASSLGSGAYNEQFF. DNA for the CDR3: TGTGCCAGCAGCTTAGGGAGCGGTGCGTACAATGAGCAGTTCTTC.

Written as DNA, the CDR3 is TGTGCCAGCAGCCATCTTTCAGGGCACCCTGAAGCTTTCTTT. Residues: CASSHLSGHPEAFF. This chain uses TRBV3-1 (or the pseudogene TRBV3-2) with TRBJ1-1; D is possibly TRBD1 (5 bases). From germline, CDR1 is LGHDT and CDR2 YNNKEL (reference sequence). The CDR3 consists of 14 residues. Trimming left V 3 bases short and J 6 bases short, with 14 bases between.

The rearrangement links TRBV14 to TRBJ2-7; 9 positions match TRBD1. This CDR3 is built from 15 residues. In germline, CDR1 is SGHDN, CDR2 FVKESK. The V and J ends lost 0 bases and 4 bases, in that order; junction bases with no gene match: 4. DNA of the CDR3: TGTGCCAGCAGCCAAGAGACAGGGGGTTTTTACGAGCAGTACTTC. This gives the protein CASSQETGGFYEQYF.

This clone appeared a single time. The J gene is TRBJ2-3, the V gene TRBV6-5; TRBD2 matches 7 bases. There are 13 residues in the CDR3. Germline values: CDR1 MNHEY, CDR2 SVGAGI. The J segment lost 6 bases and the V segment lost 6 bases, leaving 6 bases of the junction unmatched. CDR3 DNA: TGTGCCAGCAGGCGGGGGAGCCGGGATACGCAGTATTTT. It is translated as CASRRGSRDTQYF.

The chain has TRBV5-6 and TRBJ2-2; TRBD2 matches at 8 bases. V shed 5 bases and J 2 bases; nucleotides not matched to a gene: 5. The CDR3 consists of 15 residues. Germline V CDR1 and CDR2: SGHDT, YYEEEE. CDR3 residues: CASRKTSVNTGELFF. CDR3 in DNA: TGTGCCAGCAGAAAGACTAGCGTAAACACCGGGGAGCTGTTTTTT.

The chain carries TRBV11-3 and TRBJ2-7; D is possibly TRBD2 (5 bases). The V end lost 2 bases, the J end lost 2 bases, and 13 bases lay between the germline ends. The CDR3 is 15 residues long. CDR1 is SGHNT, CDR2 YENEEA, per germline. CDR3 loop: CASSLSLGRTYEQYF. CDR3 in DNA: TGTGCCAGCAGCTTAAGTTTAGGGAGAACCTACGAGCAGTACTTC. Full variable domain (rest looked up from reference TRBV11-3 and TRBJ2-7): EAGVVQSPRYKIIEKKQPVAFWCNPISGHNTLYWYLQNLGQGPELLIRYENEEAVDDSQLPKDRFSAERLKGVDSTLKIQPAELGDSAVYLCASSLSLGRTYEQYFGPGTRLTVT.

The CDR3 region has the DNA TGTGCCAGCAGCTTAGTCCGGGAGAACACTGAAGCTTTCTTT. It encodes CASSLVRENTEAFF. The chain couples TRBV11-2 to TRBJ1-1; the D is unclear. The CDR3 loop spans 14 amino acids. The germline gives CDR1 SGHAT, CDR2 FQNNGV. V was shortened by 1 base and J by 1 base, with 7 bases between the two germline ends.

The rearrangement links TRBV18 to TRBJ1-2; no clear D gene. The length of the CDR3 is 12 residues. Trimming pared 1 base from V and 9 bases from J, leaving 9 bases between. CDR1 and CDR2 from the germline V gene are KGHSH and LQKENI. CDR3 in DNA: TGTGCCAGCTCACCACGAGGAGAGAGCTACACCTTC. This sequence encodes CASSPRGESYTF. Drawing the rest from reference TRBV18 and TRBJ1-2, the complete variable domain is NAGVMQNPRHLVRRRGQEARLRCSPMKGHSHVYWYRQLPEEGLKFMVYLQKENIIDESGMPKERFSAEFPKEGPSILRIQQVVRGDSAAYFCASSPRGESYTFGSGTRLTVV.

This clone was seen more than once but under ten times. V and J are TRBV5-1 and TRBJ2-7; 9 bases align to TRBD1. After removal of 4 bases from V and 10 bases from J, the junction contained 6 bases not matched to a gene. CDR1 is SGHRS, CDR2 YFSETQ, per germline. The length of the CDR3 is 12 residues. DNA of the CDR3: TGCGCCAGCAGCACAGGACAGGGGTTTCAGTACTTC. This codes for CASSTGQGFQYF.

The chain has TRBV12-5 and TRBJ2-2, with D perhaps TRBD1 (5 bases). The length of the CDR3 is 15 residues. The germline V gene encodes CDR1 LGHNT and CDR2 FRNRAP. Trimming cost V 0 bases and J 3 bases, with 8 bases left between them. The CDR3 DNA reads TGTGCTAGTGGTTTGGTACAAGGGGACACCGGGGAGCTGTTTTTT. As protein: CASGLVQGDTGELFF.

Points on this clone: One junction end does not reproduce the germline sequence, and a read error may be involved. The V and J genes are TRBV4-2 and TRBJ1-2; 7 bases match TRBD1. The CDR3 contains 14 residues. CDR1 and CDR2 from the germline V gene are LGHNA and YNFKEQ. CDR3 in amino acids: CASNQGDSNYGYTF. CDR3 coding DNA: TGTGCCAGCAACCAAGGGGACAGTAACTATGGCTACACCTTC.

In DNA, the CDR3 is TGTGCCAGCAGCCCCCTCTGGGGCCGGAATCAGCCCCAGCATTTT. Residues: CASSPLWGRNQPQHF. The J gene is TRBJ1-5, the V gene TRBV7-9; weak D call: TRBD1 (5 bases). The CDR3 sequence is 15 residues long. Germline-derived CDR1 and CDR2 are SEHNR and FQNEAQ (reference sequence). V was shortened by 5 bases and J by 4 bases, with 15 bases between the two germline ends.

The J gene is TRBJ2-1, the V gene TRBV11-3; maybe TRBD1 (5 bases). The CDR3 spans 15 residues. Germline loops: CDR1 SGHNT, CDR2 YENEEA. V lost 0 bases to trimming and J lost 1 base, with 7 bases between them. The CDR3 region is CASSLETGSYNEQFF. The CDR3 DNA follows: TGTGCCAGCAGCTTAGAAACAGGATCCTACAATGAGCAGTTCTTC.

The rearrangement links TRBV15 to TRBJ1-3; weak D call: TRBD1 (5 bases). CDR3 size: 12 residues. Germline lookup yields CDR1 LNHNV and CDR2 YYDKDF (reference sequence). Deletions cut 6 bases from V and 4 bases from J, with 7 bases between. Here the CDR3 DNA reads TGTGCCACCAGGGGGCAAGGAAACACCATATATTTT. This gives the protein CATRGQGNTIYF.

This clone has just one count. The chain is built from TRBV7-9 and TRBJ2-7, with 8 nucleotides matching TRBD1. In germline, CDR1 is SEHNR, CDR2 FQNEAQ (reference sequence). After removal of 5 bases from V and 5 bases from J, the junction contained 17 bases not matched to a gene. There are 17 residues in the CDR3. In DNA form, the CDR3 reads TGTGCCAGCAGCGAGACACTTTTGGGCAGGGGGCCGGACGAGCAGTACTTC. Its protein is CASSETLLGRGPDEQYF.

The CDR3 DNA is TGTGCCAGCAGTTACTCACAGGGTGCCATGCTGGGCTACACCTTC. Its translation: CASSYSQGAMLGYTF. The rearrangement links TRBV6-5 to TRBJ1-2; maybe TRBD1 (6 bases). CDR3 length: 15 amino acids. The V end was cut by 0 bases, the J end by 8 bases, with 16 bases between. Per the germline V gene, CDR1 is MNHEY and CDR2 is SVGAGI.